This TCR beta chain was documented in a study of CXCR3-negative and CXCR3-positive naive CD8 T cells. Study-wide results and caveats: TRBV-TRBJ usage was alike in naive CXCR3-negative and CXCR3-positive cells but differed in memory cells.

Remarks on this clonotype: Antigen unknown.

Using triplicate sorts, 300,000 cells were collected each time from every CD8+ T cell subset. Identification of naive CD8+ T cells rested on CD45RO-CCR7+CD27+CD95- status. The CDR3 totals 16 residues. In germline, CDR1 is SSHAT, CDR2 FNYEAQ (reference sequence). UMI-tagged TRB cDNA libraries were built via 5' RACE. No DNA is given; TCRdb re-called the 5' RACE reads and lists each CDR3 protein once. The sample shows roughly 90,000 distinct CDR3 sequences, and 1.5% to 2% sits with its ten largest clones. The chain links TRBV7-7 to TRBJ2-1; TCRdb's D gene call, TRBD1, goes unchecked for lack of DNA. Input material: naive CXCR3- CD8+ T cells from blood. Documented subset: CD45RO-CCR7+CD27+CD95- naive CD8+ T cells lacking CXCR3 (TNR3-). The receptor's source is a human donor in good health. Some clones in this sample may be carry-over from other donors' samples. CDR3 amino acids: CASSSSRDDAYNEQFF.